The 11 T cell receptor beta chains reported below all come from one sample, sequenced in a study of cytomegalovirus exposure and HLA in healthy donors. Primers: 60 Vbeta forward and 13 Jbeta reverse. Profiling relied on immunoSEQ multiplex PCR, and the TCRdb table lists in-frame clones only, not all of them. This sample yields 90,000 to 100,000 clones, of which 65% to 85% are seen a single time; roughly 19% belongs to the top ten. The sequenced sample consisted of PBMCs. These receptors were taken from a woman in her fifties or sixties in good health and CMV-seropositive.

The chain combines TRBV4-1 with TRBJ2-5; D gene ambiguous. Near its end, the DNA agrees better with TRBJ2-7, so the J call may be wrong. This CDR3 region has 13 residues. Germline V gene data show CDR1 as MGHRA and CDR2 as YSYEKL. DNA of the CDR3: TGCGCCAGCAGCCAAGATATCCGGTACGAGCAGTACTTC. This encodes CASSQDIRYEQYF.

The CDR3 bases are TGTGCCAGCAGTCCTCAGACTAGCGGGAGCTATGAGCAGTTCTTC. Translating gives CASSPQTSGSYEQFF. V usage is TRBV6-5 and J usage is TRBJ2-1, with TRBD2 matching over 12 bases. CDR1 is MNHEY, CDR2 SVGAGI, per germline. The CDR3 consists of 15 residues. V was clipped by 5 bases and J by 8 bases; unmatched bases: 7.

This chain connects TRBV6-1 to TRBJ1-1; no firm D call. The V and J ends lost 0 bases and 3 bases respectively, with 17 bases between them. The CDR3 has 17 residues. Per the germline V gene, CDR1 is MNHNS and CDR2 is SASEGT. In DNA form, the CDR3 reads TGTGCCAGCAGTGAAGCGCCCGTCGGGAGTTGGGACACTGAAGCTTTCTTT. Translating it yields CASSEAPVGSWDTEAFF.

The rearrangement links TRBV4-1 to TRBJ1-1; 11 positions agree with TRBD1. V dropped 0 bases and J dropped 4; count of bases not matched to a gene: 10. Germline V gene sequence: CDR1 MGHRA, CDR2 YSYEKL. The CDR3 has 18 amino acids. Written as DNA, the CDR3 is TGCGCCAGCAGCCAAGATCGGGAGCGGGACAGGGGGGTCACTGAAGCTTTCTTT. Residues: CASSQDRERDRGVTEAFF.

The gene calls are TRBV7-3 and TRBJ1-1, with TRBD1 matching 8 bases. The CDR3 runs 14 residues. The V gene end was trimmed by 5 bases and the J gene end by 6 bases; junction bases not matched to a gene: 8. Per germline, CDR1 SGHTA and CDR2 FQGTGA. The CDR3 reads CASSPDREWPEAFF. CDR3 coding DNA: TGTGCCAGCAGCCCGGACAGGGAGTGGCCTGAAGCTTTCTTT.

V and J are TRBV2 and TRBJ1-5; D is uncertain. Trimming removed 5 bases from V and 2 bases from J, with 7 bases in between. The V gene's germline CDR1 is SNHLY and CDR2 FYNNEI. CDR3 length: 13 residues. The CDR3 nucleotides are TGTGCCAGCAGTCGGCAGGGCAATCAGCCCCAGCATTTT. Translation: CASSRQGNQPQHF.

The CDR3 sequence is CASSLQGGETQYF. CDR3 bases: TGCGCCAGCAGCCTACAGGGGGGAGAGACCCAGTACTTC. The chain is built from TRBV5-1 and TRBJ2-5, with 8 bases aligning to TRBD1. Trimming cost V 4 bases and J 4 bases; bases outside gene matches: 3. The germline V gene encodes CDR1 SGHRS and CDR2 YFSETQ. CDR3 length: 13 residues.

The J gene is TRBJ2-7, the V gene TRBV11-2, with D perhaps TRBD2 (5 bases). The V end lost 1 base, the J end lost 3 bases, and 10 bases lay between the germline ends. The CDR3 has 14 amino acids. Germline-derived CDR1 and CDR2 are SGHAT and FQNNGV. The DNA of the CDR3 is TGTGCCAGCAGCTTAGTAAGGGAGCTCTACGAGCAGTACTTC. Protein: CASSLVRELYEQYF.

The genes are TRBV11-2 and TRBJ2-3; weak D call: TRBD2 (7 bases). V was clipped by 6 bases and J by 3 bases, with 25 bases between them. Germline-derived CDR1 and CDR2 are SGHAT and FQNNGV. The CDR3 totals 18 residues. The CDR3 sequence is CASRTPWRERGSTDTQYF. The DNA for the CDR3 is TGTGCCAGCAGAACTCCGTGGCGGGAGAGGGGGTCGACAGATACGCAGTATTTT. The full variable domain, completed using reference TRBV11-2 and TRBJ2-3, is EAGVAQSPRYKIIEKRQSVAFWCNPISGHATLYWYQQILGQGPKLLIQFQNNGVVDDSQLPKDRFSAERLKGVDSTLKIQPAKLEDSAVYLCASRTPWRERGSTDTQYFGPGTRLTVL.

The rearrangement uses TRBV27 and TRBJ1-3, with a weak D call TRBD1 (5 bases). The CDR3 extends over 14 amino acids. Germline V CDR1 and CDR2: MNHEY, SMNVEV (reference sequence). The ends were cut back, 6 bases at V and 0 bases at J, with 9 bases in the middle. The CDR3 DNA sequence: TGTGCCAGCAGGCAAGGGGTCTCTGGAAACACCATATATTTT. Encoded protein: CASRQGVSGNTIYF.

The V gene is TRBV18, the J gene TRBJ2-1; 9 nucleotides agree with TRBD1. CDR1 KGHSH and CDR2 LQKENI come from the germline V gene. CDR3 length: 17 amino acids. V lost 3 bases to trimming and J lost 4 bases; unmatched junction nucleotides: 10. CDR3 nucleotide sequence: TGTGCCAGCTCACCGCCCGGGACAGGGATTACATACAATGAGCAGTTCTTC. Translated, it gives CASSPPGTGITYNEQFF.